This T cell receptor beta chain was profiled in a study of CD8+ T cells in alopecia areata. The wider study: Treatment comprised oral tofacitinib, 5 to 10 mg twice daily, in treated patients. Findings and limits, study-wide: Under tofacitinib, fewer expanded CD8+ clones appeared among the top 100 scalp clones.

A word on this clone: Its antigen is as yet unknown.

Extraction of RNA preceded its reverse transcription into cDNA, which served as the sequencing template. Using immunoSEQ multiplex PCR, the repertoire was profiled, and TCRdb retains in-frame clones only, with some absent. The table records 200,000 to 250,000 clones, 64% of them present only once. V shed 1 base and J shed 2 bases, with 7 bases lying between them. The CDR3 covers 14 residues. The germline CDR1 and CDR2 sequences are KGHSH and LQKENI. Treatment of the sample: oral pan-JAK inhibitor, 5-10 mg twice daily. PBMCs were stained for CD3, CD4 and CD8, and CD4+ and CD8+ T cells were sorted. Sequencing was performed on CD4+ T cells sorted from blood, taken at week 4, from a patient treated with tofacitinib. This clonotype originated in a human donor with alopecia areata. The chain carries TRBV18 and TRBJ2-3; D remains ambiguous. The CDR3 DNA follows: TGTGCCAGCTCACCACTGGTCGTCACAGATACGCAGTATTTT. Its protein product is CASSPLVVTDTQYF.